This is a list of T cell receptor beta chains from one sample in a study of CD8+CD57+ T cells in acquired aplastic anemia. One entry per CDR3 protein results from TCRdb running MiXCR on the reads. The data contain 200,000 or so distinct CDR3 sequences, 65% of them singletons. Sequencing was done on a sample of sorted CD4+, CD8+, or CD8+CD57+ T cells (not recorded which) from PBMCs. These receptors were taken from a human donor with aplastic anemia. The CDR3 runs from the conserved cysteine through the conserved F or W. D genes are given only for firm matches. Part of the rows lack a size; the others show once, few, many or a class for expanded clones.

>TRBJ2-3|NA|TRBD1|TRBV19
CASSAGQGANTQYF
TGTGCCAGTAGTGCGGGACAGGGGGCGAATACGCAGTATTTT
>TRBJ2-1|many|NA|TRBV19
CASSIEFTQSYNEQFF
TGTGCCAGTAGTATCGAGTTCACACAATCCTACAATGAGCAGTTCTTC
>TRBJ2-5|NA|NA|TRBV5-1
CASSLAQGSETQYF
TGCGCCAGCAGCTTGGCACAGGGATCAGAGACCCAGTACTTC
>TRBJ1-4|NA|NA|TRBV7-9
CASRGDEKLFF
TGTGCCAGCAGAGGGGACGAGAAACTGTTTTTT
>TRBJ2-7|NA|NA|TRBV6-5
CASSGHITSYEQYF
TGTGCCAGCAGTGGACACATCACCTCCTACGAGCAGTACTTC
>TRBJ2-3|NA|NA|TRBV5-8
CASSLVVLAADTQYF
TGTGCCAGCAGCTTAGTCGTTCTAGCTGCGGATACGCAGTATTTT
>TRBJ2-2|NA|NA|TRBV7-2
CASTTPNTGELFF
TGTGCCAGCACCACGCCAAACACCGGGGAGCTGTTTTTT
>TRBJ1-5|NA|TRBD1|TRBV5-1
CASSPLQGGNQPQHF
TGTGCCAGCAGCCCATTACAGGGGGGAAATCAGCCCCAGCATTTT
>TRBJ1-1|many|NA|TRBV19
CASSRPEFRGPFMNTEAFF
TGTGCCAGTAGCAGGCCGGAATTCAGGGGCCCCTTCATGAACACTGAAGCTTTCTTT
>TRBJ2-7|NA|TRBD1|TRBV7-6
CASSIGTGGYQSYEQYF
TGTGCCAGCAGCATCGGGACAGGGGGCTATCAGTCCTACGAGCAGTACTTC
>TRBJ1-1|few|NA|TRBV19
CASSLGGGTEAFF
TGTGCCAGTAGTTTAGGGGGGGGTACTGAAGCTTTCTTT
>TRBJ2-2|NA|NA|TRBV2
CASRTRVDTGELFF
TGTGCCAGCAGGACCAGGGTGGACACCGGGGAGCTGTTTTTT
>TRBJ2-3|few|NA|TRBV7-8
CASSPLVGDTQYF
TGTGCCAGCAGCCCCCTGGTGGGAGATACGCAGTATTTT
>TRBJ2-5|NA|NA|TRBV5-1
CASSPSSKETQYF
TGCGCCAGCAGCCCCAGCAGTAAAGAGACCCAGTACTTC
>TRBJ2-7|NA|NA|TRBV20-1
CSARDRLRLSYEQYF
TGCAGTGCTAGAGATCGGCTACGCCTATCCTACGAGCAGTACTTC
>TRBJ2-7|NA|NA|TRBV2
CASSPTQMVQYEQYF
TGTGCCAGCAGCCCGACCCAAATGGTGCAGTACGAGCAGTACTTC
>TRBJ1-4|NA|TRBD1|TRBV29-1
CSVGTANNEKLFF
TGCAGCGTAGGGACAGCCAATAATGAAAAACTGTTTTTT
>TRBJ2-1|NA|NA|TRBV7-6
CAGSLSRTRYNEQFF
TGCGCAGGCAGCTTATCCCGGACAAGATACAATGAGCAGTTCTTC
>TRBJ2-7|NA|TRBD2|TRBV7-2
CDSSPTSGSYEQYF
TGTGACAGCAGCCCAACTAGCGGTTCCTACGAGCAGTACTTC
>TRBJ2-7|many|TRBD2|TRBV15
CATSPAGGGSYEQYF
TGTGCCACCAGCCCAGCGGGCGGGGGGTCCTACGAGCAGTACTTC
>TRBJ2-1|few|NA|TRBV10-3
CAIGPPPYNEQFF
TGTGCCATTGGACCCCCACCCTACAATGAGCAGTTCTTC
>TRBJ2-2|NA|NA|TRBV25-1
CASSDLHGELFF
TGTGCCAGCAGTGATCTTCACGGGGAGCTGTTTTTT
>TRBJ2-3|NA|NA|TRBV15
CATSRADGSTDTQYF
TGTGCCACCAGCAGAGCTGACGGGAGCACAGATACGCAGTATTTT
>TRBJ1-6|NA|TRBD1|TRBV3-1
CASSQDPQGRLNSPLHF
TGTGCCAGCAGCCAAGATCCACAGGGGCGTCTAAATTCACCCCTCCACTTT
>TRBJ2-5|NA|TRBD2|TRBV5-6
CASSSGLAGAPETQYF
TGTGCCAGCAGCTCCGGACTAGCGGGAGCTCCGGAGACCCAGTACTTC
>TRBJ2-7|NA|TRBD2|TRBV7-9
CASGGEGHYEQYF
TGTGCCAGCGGAGGGGAGGGCCACTACGAGCAGTACTTC
>TRBJ2-3|NA|TRBD1|TRBV6-5
CASSQQGDTQYF
TGTGCCAGCAGCCAACAGGGGGATACGCAGTATTTT
>TRBJ1-1|NA|NA|TRBV7-3
CASSLRFDRGGGEAFF
TGTGCCAGCAGCTTAAGATTTGATAGAGGGGGGGGTGAAGCTTTCTTT
>TRBJ1-4|few|NA|TRBV7-2
CASSLGTGGKLFF
TGTGCCAGCAGCTTAGGGACGGGGGGAAAACTGTTTTTT
>TRBJ2-3|NA|TRBD1|TRBV15
CATSPKDRGSDTQYF
TGTGCCACCAGCCCAAAGGACAGGGGGTCAGATACGCAGTATTTT
>TRBJ2-7|few|TRBD1|TRBV12-3/TRBV12-4
CASRTGIGEQYF
TGTGCCAGCAGGACAGGGATTGGCGAGCAGTACTTC
>TRBJ1-5|NA|NA|TRBV19
CASSNRDFNQPQHF
TGTGCCAGTTCCAACAGGGATTTTAATCAGCCCCAGCATTTT
>TRBJ2-5|NA|NA|TRBV5-5
CASSLGVEAFFGQGKETQYF
NA
>TRBJ2-2|NA|TRBD2|TRBV19
CASSGGDLVTGELFF
TGTGCCAGTAGTGGGGGGGATTTGGTCACCGGGGAGCTGTTTTTT
>TRBJ2-7|NA|NA|TRBV2
CATSGGGGYEQYF
TGTGCCACCTCGGGAGGGGGCGGCTACGAGCAGTACTTC
>TRBJ1-2|NA|NA|TRBV7-3
CASSLQGFGGYTF
TGTGCCAGCAGCCTTCAGGGATTCGGCGGCTACACCTTC
>TRBJ2-1|few|TRBD1|TRBV19
CASSIGTGIYEQFF
TGTGCCAGTAGTATAGGGACAGGGATTTATGAGCAGTTCTTC
>TRBJ2-5|NA|NA|TRBV7-2
CASSQGGATQYF
TGTGCCAGCAGCCAGGGGGGGGCGACCCAGTACTTC
>TRBJ2-7|NA|NA|TRBV7-6
CASSLWDGSYEQYF
TGTGCCAGCAGCCTCTGGGACGGCTCCTACGAGCAGTACTTC
>TRBJ1-1|NA|NA|TRBV10-2
CASSDGLSPSEAFF
TGCGCCAGCAGTGACGGTCTAAGTCCCTCGGAAGCTTTCTTT
>TRBJ2-2|NA|NA|TRBV20-1
CSARMGAGELFF
TGCAGTGCTAGAATGGGTGCCGGGGAGCTGTTTTTT
>TRBJ1-1|many|NA|TRBV20-1
CSASPFEGNTEAFF
TGCAGTGCTAGCCCGTTCGAGGGGAACACTGAAGCTTTCTTT
>TRBJ2-7|once|NA|TRBV6-2/TRBV6-3
CASKPRGVSSYEQYF
TGTGCCAGCAAGCCTCGAGGAGTGAGCTCCTACGAGCAGTACTTC
>TRBJ2-7|NA|TRBD1|TRBV7-2
CASNPGTVSYEQYF
TGTGCCAGCAATCCCGGGACAGTATCCTACGAGCAGTACTTC
>TRBJ1-2|NA|NA|TRBV7-2
CASSLVEGSNYGYTF
TGTGCCAGCAGCTTAGTGGAAGGTTCTAACTATGGCTACACCTTC
>TRBJ1-1|NA|NA|TRBV7-6
CASSSGGGNAEAFF
TGTGCCAGCAGCTCCGGAGGGGGAAACGCTGAAGCTTTCTTT
>TRBJ1-6|NA|NA|TRBV5-4
CASSLETKRSPLHF
TGTGCCAGCAGCTTGGAAACAAAGAGGTCACCCCTCCACTTT
>TRBJ2-3|NA|NA|TRBV29-1
CSVGQDADTQYF
TGCAGCGTTGGACAGGATGCAGATACGCAGTATTTT
>TRBJ2-3|NA|NA|TRBV5-6
CASARGATDTQYF
TGTGCCAGCGCCCGGGGGGCCACAGATACGCAGTATTTT
>TRBJ1-2|NA|NA|TRBV10-1
CASSESRAPYYGYTF
TGCGCCAGCAGTGAGTCGAGAGCTCCATACTATGGCTACACCTTC
>TRBJ2-7|NA|NA|TRBV24-1
CATSDPLTPSYEQYF
TGTGCCACCAGTGATCCGCTGACCCCATCCTACGAGCAGTACTTC
>TRBJ1-5|NA|NA|TRBV9
CGNQPQHF
TGTGGCAATCAGCCCCAGCATTTT
>TRBJ2-3|few|TRBD1|TRBV24-1
CATRGQGTDTQYF
TGTGCCACCAGGGGACAGGGGACAGATACGCAGTATTTT
>TRBJ2-3|NA|NA|TRBV24-1
CATSDSSDRPYGTDTQYF
TGTGCCACCAGTGATTCAAGTGACAGGCCCTATGGCACAGATACGCAGTATTTT
>TRBJ2-7|few|TRBD2|TRBV19
CASSIVAGGSYEQYF
TGTGCCAGTAGTATTGTAGCGGGGGGTTCCTACGAGCAGTACTTC
>TRBJ2-7|few|TRBD1|TRBV20-1
CSAPGTGEHEQYF
TGCAGTGCCCCCGGGACAGGGGAACACGAGCAGTACTTC
>TRBJ2-7|NA|TRBD2|TRBV7-3
CASSRTSGAPEQYF
TGTGCCAGCAGTCGGACTAGCGGAGCCCCTGAGCAGTACTTC
>TRBJ2-3|NA|NA|TRBV24-1
CATSDPRGDFSTDTQYF
TGTGCCACCAGTGACCCCAGGGGGGATTTTTCCACAGATACGCAGTATTTT
>TRBJ2-7|NA|TRBD1|TRBV5-1
CASSSRQGRDEQYF
TGCGCCAGCAGCTCCCGACAGGGTAGGGACGAGCAGTACTTC
>TRBJ1-2|NA|NA|TRBV6-5
CASSYIYGYTF
TGTGCCAGCAGTTACATCTATGGCTACACCTTC